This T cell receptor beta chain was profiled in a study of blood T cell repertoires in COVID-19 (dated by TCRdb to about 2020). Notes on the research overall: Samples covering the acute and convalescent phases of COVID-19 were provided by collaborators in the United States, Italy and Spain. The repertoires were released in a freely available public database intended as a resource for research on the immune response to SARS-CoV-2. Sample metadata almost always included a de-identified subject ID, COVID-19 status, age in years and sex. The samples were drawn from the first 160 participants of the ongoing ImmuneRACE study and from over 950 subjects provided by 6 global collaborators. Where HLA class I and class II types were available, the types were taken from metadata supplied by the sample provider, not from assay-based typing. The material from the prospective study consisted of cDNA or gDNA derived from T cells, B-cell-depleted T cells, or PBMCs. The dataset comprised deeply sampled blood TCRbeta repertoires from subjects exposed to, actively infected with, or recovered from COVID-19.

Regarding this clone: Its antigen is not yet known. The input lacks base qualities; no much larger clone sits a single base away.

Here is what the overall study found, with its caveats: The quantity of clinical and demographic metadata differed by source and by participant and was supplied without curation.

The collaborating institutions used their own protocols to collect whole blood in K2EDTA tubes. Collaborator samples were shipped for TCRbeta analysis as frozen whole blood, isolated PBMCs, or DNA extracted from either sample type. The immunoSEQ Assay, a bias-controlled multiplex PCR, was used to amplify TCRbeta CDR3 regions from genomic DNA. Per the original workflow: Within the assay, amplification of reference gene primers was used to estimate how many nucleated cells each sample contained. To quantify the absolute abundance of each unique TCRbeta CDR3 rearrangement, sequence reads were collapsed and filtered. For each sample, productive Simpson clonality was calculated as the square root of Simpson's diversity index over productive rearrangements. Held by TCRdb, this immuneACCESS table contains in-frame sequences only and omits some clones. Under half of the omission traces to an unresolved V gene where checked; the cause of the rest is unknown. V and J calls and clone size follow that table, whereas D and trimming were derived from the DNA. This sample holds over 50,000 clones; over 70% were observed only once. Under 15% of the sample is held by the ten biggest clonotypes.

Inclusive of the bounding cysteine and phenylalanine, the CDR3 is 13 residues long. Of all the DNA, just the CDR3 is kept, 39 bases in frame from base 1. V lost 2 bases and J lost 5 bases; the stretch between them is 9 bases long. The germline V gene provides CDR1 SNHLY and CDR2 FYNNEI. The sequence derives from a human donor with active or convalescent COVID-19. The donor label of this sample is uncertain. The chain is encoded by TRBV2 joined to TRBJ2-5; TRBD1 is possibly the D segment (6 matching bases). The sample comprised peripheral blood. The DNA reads TGTGCCAGCAGTGAAAACAGGGAGGAGACCCAGTACTTC. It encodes CASSENREETQYF.